Ten or more counts support the clone carrying this TCR beta chain. Antigen: not known. TCRdb re-analysed the 5' RACE reads in MiXCR, keeping a single row per CDR3 protein. The table records fewer than 45,000 distinct CDR3 sequences, around 2.5% of them present only once. The data derive from a study of neurological immune-mediated disorders. Study results and limitations: The most TCR clonal expansion was seen in HTLV-1-associated myelopathy, whereas the least was seen in multiple sclerosis, below the level in healthy controls.

The germline CDR1 and CDR2 sequences are DFQATT and SNEGSKA (reference sequence). Trimming removed 3 bases from V and 4 bases from J, with 12 bases in between. This CDR3 has 13 residues. This sequence originates from a man aged 25-45 years with multiple sclerosis. Sequencing input: PBMCs. The V call is TRBV20-1, the J call TRBJ1-1; no firm D call. The CDR3 sequence: CSASSRMGTEAFF. Written as DNA, the CDR3 is TGCAGTGCTAGCTCCAGGATGGGCACTGAAGCTTTCTTT.